The 31 T cell receptor beta chains presented below share a single source sample, sequenced in a study of Graves' ophthalmopathy and Graves' hyperthyroidism. Amplification targeted the TCR beta CDR3 regions, with RNA transcripts as the source material. A first-round RT-PCR used HTBI primers, followed by a second-round multiplex PCR. In TCRdb, the multiplex PCR reads were re-called with MiXCR into one record per CDR3 protein. The table records hundreds of thousands of distinct CDR3 sequences, roughly 40% of them present only once. Sequencing was done on a sample of peripheral blood. Receptors were obtained from an adult man with Graves' ophthalmopathy.

This sequence joins TRBV7-3 and TRBJ1-3, with D perhaps matching TRBD1 (6 bases). Deletions cut 7 bases from V and 8 bases from J, with 24 bases between. The CDR3 consists of 16 residues. Germline V CDR1 and CDR2: SGHTA, FQGTGA. The CDR3 here is CASTIGPGAHGDTIYF. The CDR3 DNA reads as TGTGCCAGCACCATAGGGCCGGGGGCGCACGGAGACACCATATATTTT.

This clonotype was counted ten times or more. J is TRBJ1-1 and V is TRBV11-2; possibly TRBD1 for D (5 bases). Trimming cost V 1 base and J 7 bases, with 13 bases left between them. The germline CDR1 and CDR2 sequences are SGHAT and FQNNGV. CDR3 length: 14 residues. CDR3 DNA sequence: TGTGCCAGCAGCTTAGTTTCAGGGTGGGATGAAGCTTTCTTT. The encoded protein is CASSLVSGWDEAFF.

The CDR3 DNA follows: TGCAGTGCTGTACCCTTAAGGTTGGCTCAGCCCCAGCATTTT. It encodes CSAVPLRLAQPQHF. The chain carries TRBV20-1 and TRBJ1-5; D ambiguous. Germline V gene data show CDR1 as DFQATT and CDR2 as SNEGSKA (reference sequence). There are 14 residues in the CDR3. Deletions cut 5 bases from V and 6 bases from J, with 17 bases between.

This clonotype was found a few times. The chain carries TRBV2 and TRBJ1-5; possibly TRBD1 for D (6 bases). CDR1 is SNHLY, CDR2 FYNNEI, per germline. The V gene lost 5 bases and the J gene lost 2 bases, with 22 bases spanning the gap. The CDR3 runs 18 residues. CDR3 amino acids: CASSLTPGSGAGNQPQHF. CDR3 DNA sequence: TGTGCCAGCAGTCTAACCCCCGGGTCAGGGGCAGGCAATCAGCCCCAGCATTTT.

Regarding this clonotype: This sequence may be a read error, since a much larger clone differs from it by one base. The chain has TRBV9 and TRBJ1-5, with D perhaps TRBD1 (5 bases). The CDR3 runs to 14 residues. Germline V lookup: CDR1 SGDLS, CDR2 YYNGEE. V gave up 4 bases and J gave up 5 bases, with 13 bases separating them. The CDR3 is CASSNDSEDQPQHF. The CDR3 nucleotides are TGTGCCAGCAGCAATGACAGTGAGGATCAGCCCCAGCATTTT. The full variable domain, its missing parts supplied by reference TRBV9 and TRBJ1-5, is DSGVTQTPKHLITATGQRVTLRCSPRSGDLSVYWYQQSLDQGLQFLIQYYNGEERAKGNILERFSAQQFPDLHSELNLSSLELGDSALYFCASSNDSEDQPQHFGDGTRLSIL.

This clonotype appeared a single time. At one end, the junction sequence differs from germline, possibly due to a read error. The chain links TRBV24-1 to TRBJ2-5; D is tentatively TRBD1 or TRBD2 (6 bases each). This CDR3 has 14 amino acids. Germline CDR1 is KGHDR and CDR2 is SFDVKD. The CDR3 DNA reads TGTGCCAGCAGTGGGGCCGGGGGCAATCAGCCCCAGTACTTC. Its protein is CASSGAGGNQPQYF.

With respect to this clonotype: The junction shows a germline mismatch at one end, possibly a read error. The rearrangement uses TRBV20-1 and TRBJ2-7; 11 bases align to TRBD2. CDR3 length: 14 residues. From germline, CDR1 is DFQATT and CDR2 SNEGSKA (reference sequence). The CDR3 DNA reads as TGCAGTGCCCGAAGACTAGCGGGGCCCTACGAGCAGCACTTC. The encoded protein is CSARRLAGPYEQHF.

The chain combines TRBV20-1 with TRBJ2-3; D is perhaps TRBD1 or TRBD2 (5 bases each). This CDR3 spans 13 amino acids. Deletions cut 3 bases from V and 6 bases from J, with 13 bases between. Germline V gives CDR1 DFQATT, CDR2 SNEGSKA (reference sequence). In nucleotides, the CDR3 is TGCAGTGCTAGCGATATGGGGGTGGATACGCAGTATTTT. Protein: CSASDMGVDTQYF.

V and J are TRBV20-1 and TRBJ2-7, with a tentative D call TRBD1 (6 bases). The CDR3 spans 11 residues. Trimming shortened V by 4 bases and J by 6 bases, and 10 bases separated the two germline ends. The germline gives CDR1 DFQATT, CDR2 SNEGSKA (reference sequence). The DNA of the CDR3 is TGCAGTGCTATACAGGGACGCGAGCAGTACTTC. Translated: CSAIQGREQYF.

The V and J genes are TRBV15 and TRBJ1-5; D is possibly TRBD1 (5 bases). This CDR3 is built from 18 residues. Germline CDR1 LNHNV, CDR2 YYDKDF (reference sequence). The V end was cut by 1 base, the J end by 3 bases, with 19 bases between. The DNA for the CDR3 is TGTGCCACCAGCAGAGTTTATATAGGAGACAGAACCAATCAGCCCCAGCATTTT. Amino acids: CATSRVYIGDRTNQPQHF.

Ten or more counts support this clonotype. J is TRBJ1-2 and V is TRBV9; TRBD1 aligns across 7 bases. Unmatched junction bases numbered 6, after V lost 4 bases and J lost 0 bases. The CDR3 is made up of 15 amino acids. CDR1 SGDLS and CDR2 YYNGEE come from the germline V gene. CDR3 coding DNA: TGTGCCAGCAGCCCCAGGGGGGGGGCTAACTATGGCTACACCTTC. It encodes CASSPRGGANYGYTF.

This clonotype was seen repeatedly, ten times or more. The gene calls are TRBV7-2 and TRBJ2-5; a possible D gene is TRBD2 (5 bases). The CDR3 spans 15 residues. Per germline, CDR1 SGHTA and CDR2 FQGNSA. The V gene lost 5 bases and the J gene lost 1 base, with 14 bases spanning the gap. The chain's CDR3 is CASSLTGVLQETQYF. The CDR3 DNA is TGTGCCAGCAGCCTAACCGGGGTGCTCCAAGAGACCCAGTACTTC.

This clonotype was picked up many times. This chain joins TRBV5-1 and TRBJ2-6; D is unclear. V dropped 0 bases and J dropped 0 bases, with 7 bases sitting between them. The V gene's germline CDR1 is SGHRS and CDR2 YFSETQ. This CDR3 contains 16 residues. The CDR3 loop is CASSLVIGSGANVLTF. CDR3 coding DNA: TGCGCCAGCAGCTTGGTGATCGGCTCTGGGGCCAACGTCCTGACTTTC.

The chain couples TRBV7-2 to TRBJ2-7, with 8 bases that match TRBD1. CDR1 is SGHTA and CDR2 is FQGNSA in the germline V gene. Trimming removed 3 bases from V and 3 bases from J; junction bases left unmatched: 7. The CDR3 runs 15 residues. The CDR3 region is CASSFRGQGNYEQYF. DNA for the CDR3: TGTGCCAGCAGCTTCCGCGGACAGGGTAACTACGAGCAGTACTTC.

The V call is TRBV3-1, the J call TRBJ1-2, with D hard to call. This CDR3 region has 13 residues. Germline V gene sequence: CDR1 LGHDT, CDR2 YNNKEL (reference sequence). Between the trimmed V and J ends, which lost 1 base and 2 bases, there was a span of 5 bases. As DNA, the CDR3 is TGTGCCAGCAGCCAAGGGTTCAACTATGGCTACACCTTC. It specifies CASSQGFNYGYTF.

Concerning this clonotype: One end of the junction varies from germline; a read error may be responsible. The chain has TRBV29-1 and TRBJ2-5; D ambiguous. CDR1 is SQVTM, CDR2 ANQGSEA, per germline. The CDR3 length is 12 residues. CDR3 sequence reads: CSSRTAQETQHF. The CDR3 DNA is TGCAGCTCGCGGACGGCCCAAGAGACCCAGCACTTC.

This clonotype was recorded once. V is TRBV24-1 and J is TRBJ1-5, with unresolved D. The germline V and J ends were trimmed by 3 bases and 11 bases, with 22 bases remaining between them. Per germline, CDR1 KGHDR and CDR2 SFDVKD. This CDR3 is 16 amino acids long. The CDR3 spells CATSDPLAGAQETQHF. In DNA form, the CDR3 reads TGTGCCACCAGTGATCCACTAGCGGGAGCACAAGAGACCCAGCATTTT.

The rearrangement uses TRBV7-9 and TRBJ2-7; D possibly matches TRBD1 or TRBD2 (7 bases each). Looked up from germline, CDR1 is SEHNR and CDR2 is FQNEAQ (reference sequence). The CDR3 runs to 14 residues. V shed 11 bases and J shed 2 bases, with 19 bases lying between them. CDR3 residues: CAGSPGGAPYEQYF. The CDR3 DNA reads as TGTGCCGGTTCACCAGGGGGGGCACCCTACGAGCAGTACTTC.

This clonotype was seen only once. The V call is TRBV2, the J call TRBJ1-1; 9 bases agree with TRBD1. Germline V CDR1 and CDR2: SNHLY, FYNNEI. The CDR3 consists of 14 residues. V shed 6 bases, J shed 4 bases, and the junction held 6 bases outside the gene matches. For the CDR3, the DNA is TGTGCCAGCAGAGGGGACAGGGTTATCACTGAAGCTTTCTTT. This sequence encodes CASRGDRVITEAFF.

J is TRBJ1-2 and V is TRBV20-1; D perhaps matches TRBD1 (6 bases). This CDR3 region has 12 residues. The germline CDR1 and CDR2 sequences are DFQATT and SNEGSKA (reference sequence). V shed 7 bases and J shed 6 bases, with 15 bases lying between them. CDR3 bases: TGCAGTGAATCGAGGACAGAAGATGGCTACACCTTC. Protein: CSESRTEDGYTF.

A word on this clonotype: Relative to the germline gene, one junction end is altered; a read error may explain this. The chain is built from TRBV7-9 and TRBJ2-7; no firm D call. Germline V lookup: CDR1 SEHNR, CDR2 FQNEAQ (reference sequence). The CDR3 is 14 amino acids. In DNA, the CDR3 is TGCGCCAGCAGCCACGCAACAAGTTCCTACGAGCAGTACTTC. This encodes CASSHATSSYEQYF. The full variable domain, in which reference TRBV7-9 and TRBJ2-7 provide the parts outside the CDR3, is DTGVSQNPRHKITKRGQNVTFRCDPISEHNRLYWYRQTLGQGPEFLTYFQNEAQLEKSRLLSDRFSAERPKGSFSTLEIQRTEQGDSAMYLCASSHATSSYEQYFGPGTRLTVT.

In this sample, this clonotype turned up a few times. Germline and junction disagree at one end, which may indicate a read error. The V call is TRBV7-9, the J call TRBJ2-7; 8 bases fit TRBD2. Germline CDR1 is SEHNR and CDR2 is FQNEAQ (reference sequence). The CDR3 has 13 amino acids. CDR3 in amino acids: CASSQTLAGEQYF. DNA for the CDR3: TGCGCCAGCAGCCAGACTCTAGCGGGCGAGCAGTACTTC.

On this clonotype itself: An end of the junction does not agree with germline; a read error may underlie this. DNA of the CDR3: TGTGCCAGTACTACAGGGTACCGTAACGATGGCTACACCTTC. Encoded protein: CASTTGYRNDGYTF. The chain has TRBV6-5 and TRBJ1-2, with D possibly matching TRBD1 (6 bases). This CDR3 is 14 amino acids long. Germline CDR1 is MNHEY and CDR2 is SVGAGI.

The chain joins TRBV2 to TRBJ1-6; a weak D match, TRBD1 (6 bases). V lost 8 bases and J lost 10, with 15 bases in between. This CDR3 comprises 13 residues. Germline-derived CDR1 and CDR2 are SNHLY and FYNNEI. The CDR3 spells CASGGGGSSPLHF. CDR3 sequence (DNA): TGTGCCAGCGGCGGAGGGGGATCGTCACCCCTCCACTTT.

The J gene is TRBJ2-7, the V gene TRBV7-8; D unresolved. The V and J ends lost 5 bases and 3 bases respectively, with 17 bases between them. Germline V gene data show CDR1 as SGHVS and CDR2 as FQNEAQ. The CDR3 length is 15 residues. CDR3: CASSPKWAAGYEQYF. The CDR3 DNA follows: TGTGCCAGCAGCCCGAAATGGGCGGCAGGCTACGAGCAGTACTTC.

This clonotype occurred many times. The chain links TRBV29-1 to TRBJ2-7; tentatively, D is TRBD1 (6 bases). Germline-derived CDR1 and CDR2 are SQVTM and ANQGSEA. Between the trimmed V and J ends, which lost 4 bases and 4 bases, there was a span of 17 bases. The CDR3 totals 14 residues. CDR3 DNA: TGCAGCGTTGTGGGGCAGGCAGGGGTATACGAGCAGTACTTC. Translated: CSVVGQAGVYEQYF.

This clonotype was counted between two and nine times. The chain uses TRBV13 and TRBJ2-7; D may correspond to TRBD1 or TRBD2 (5 bases each). The V and J ends lost 7 bases and 0 bases respectively, with 16 bases between them. The CDR3 sequence is 15 residues long. Germline V gene data show CDR1 as PRHDT and CDR2 as FYEKMQ (reference sequence). Written as DNA, the CDR3 is TGTGCCAGCACCCCCGCCGACGGGGCCTCCTACGAGCAGTACTTC. Translated: CASTPADGASYEQYF.

The chain couples TRBV19 to TRBJ2-7; 10 bases match TRBD2. The J segment lost 1 base and the V segment lost 3 bases, leaving 18 bases of the junction unmatched. The CDR3 runs 20 residues. The germline CDR1 and CDR2 sequences are LNHDA and SQIVND (reference sequence). The CDR3 spells CASSIGGSPQLAGRSYEQYF. CDR3 nucleotides: TGTGCCAGTAGTATTGGGGGCAGTCCGCAACTAGCGGGACGTTCCTACGAGCAGTACTTC.

On this clonotype itself: A much larger clone is a single base away; this may be a read error. V usage is TRBV7-3 and J usage is TRBJ2-5; unclear D gene. The CDR3 sequence is 12 residues long. Germline V lookup: CDR1 SGHTA, CDR2 FQGTGA. The CDR3 bases are TGTGCCAGCAGCTGGATACAAGAGACCCAGCACTTC. It translates to CASSWIQETQHF. The full variable domain, in which reference TRBV7-3 and TRBJ2-5 provide the parts outside the CDR3, is GAGVSQTPSNKVTEKGKYVELRCDPISGHTALYWYRQSLGQGPEFLIYFQGTGAADDSGLPNDRFFAVRPEGSVSTLKIQRTERGDSAVYLCASSWIQETQHFGPGTRLLVL.

This clonotype appeared a few times. The chain combines TRBV12-3 or TRBV12-4 with TRBJ1-5; D possibly corresponds to TRBD1 (5 bases). This CDR3 has 15 amino acids. Between the trimmed V and J ends, which lost 7 bases and 2 bases, there was a span of 15 bases. CDR3 nucleotide sequence: TGTGCCAGCACCCCAGGGTTGGGGGGCAATCAGCCCCAGCATTTT. Protein product: CASTPGLGGNQPQHF.

CDR3 sequence: CASSTPPGRGNQPQHF. The CDR3 nucleotides are TGTGCCAGCAGCACCCCCCCAGGCCGGGGCAATCAGCCCCAGCATTTT. The chain carries TRBV7-3 and TRBJ1-5; D remains unclear. V lost 5 bases, J lost 2 bases, and 16 bases lay in between. The CDR3 loop spans 16 amino acids. Germline assignment: CDR1 SGHTA and CDR2 FQGTGA.